This T cell receptor (beta chain) was recovered during a study of T cell repertoires in cytomegalovirus infection. From the reads, TCRdb called clonotypes with MiXCR, one entry per CDR3 protein. The top ten clones hold 80% to 90% of a sample with about 6,100 distinct CDR3 sequences, 45% to 55% of them seen once. The CDR3 is made up of 16 amino acids. Germline CDR1 reads WSHSY; CDR2 reads SAAADI. V was clipped by 0 bases and J by 2 bases; unmatched bases: 5. This clonotype qualifies as large. Antigen: not known. The rearrangement joins TRBV10-2 to TRBJ2-7; 9 nucleotides match TRBD1. Sequencing was performed on PBMCs, sequenced either directly or after in vitro stimulation (not recorded which). This TCR derives from a human donor in good health (CMV status not recorded). Some clones in this sample may be carry-over from other donors' samples. The CDR3 DNA reads TGCGCCAGCAGTGAGTCAGGGGGGACAGGGACCTACGAGCAGTACTTC. As protein: CASSESGGTGTYEQYF.